This T cell receptor beta chain was profiled in a study of T cell repertoires in cytomegalovirus infection (dated by TCRdb to the late 2010s). Broadly, across the study: The peptide stimulations were aimed at well-studied HLA-B-restricted epitopes as well as recently identified HLA-C-restricted CMV epitopes, whose presentation resists viral immunomodulation. The HLA type of each donor mattered for the analysis, because public TCR beta signatures pointed to carriage of CMV infection along with the matching HLA type. Points the paper makes about the study in general: In both this cohort and an independent cohort of some 380 donors, the cumulative frequency of public TCR beta family members distinguished carriers of CMV infection plus the relevant HLA type. In the ex vivo response, HLA-C-restricted CMV-specific TCR beta clonotypes were dominant, and in two of eight donors the single most frequent clonotype came from this HLA-C-restricted group.

The sample's treatment or condition label, decoded: in vitro stimulation with specific CMV peptide epitopes to enrich CMV-specific T cells. Of note for this clonotype: Its antigen is unknown. The record has no base qualities; no much larger clone is one base away.

Sequencing was carried out with an Illumina HiSeq 1500. In-frame beta chains were kept once TCRdb had trimmed the public reads at Q25 with fastp and called clones with MiXCR. Here each entry gathers all rows of one CDR3 protein and keeps the most common genes and DNA. The sample table contains 650,000 to 850,000 distinct CDR3 sequences; only one count was recorded for roughly 29% of them. Of the sample, roughly 13% falls within the top ten clones. There are 16 amino acids in the CDR3, from cysteine to phenylalanine inclusive. Just the 48-base CDR3 DNA is kept, in frame starting at base 1. Reading the germline V gene (reference sequence) gives CDR1 MNHNY and CDR2 SVGAGI. V lost 2 bases and J lost 0 bases; the stretch between them is 11 bases long.

The chain links TRBV6-6 with TRBJ2-4; the D gene lacks a confident call. This TCR derives from a human donor in good health (CMV status not recorded). Some clones in this sample may be carry-over from other donors' samples. Sequenced here: cultured CD8+ T cells from PBMCs, sampled from culture after CMV antigen stimulation. DNA sequence: TGTGCCAGCAGTTACGCCCGCTATCTAGCCAAAAACATTCAGTACTTC. This gives the protein CASSYARYLAKNIQYF.